A selection of T cell receptor beta chains follows, all from one sample in a study of control samples from healthy donors and cancer patients. The repertoire was sequenced with immunoSEQ multiplex PCR; TCRdb's copy has only in-frame clones and lacks some. The data hold 110,000 to 150,000 clones, with approximately 91% observed a single time. Sample: blood. The receptors originated from a woman in her 30s in good health. The CDR3 runs from the conserved cysteine through the conserved F or W. Fields, in order: J gene, V gene, CDR3 length, clone size, D gene, CDR3 protein, CDR3 DNA. A D gene is named only where the DNA matches it firmly. Size is omitted from some rows. Given values are once, few, many or a class for expanded clones.

j_gene: TRBJ1-6; v_gene: TRBV6-4; len: 13; abundance: once; d_gene: -; CDR3aa: CASSDAPRSPLHF; CDR3nt: TGTGCCAGCAGTGACGCCCCAAGGTCACCCCTCCACTTT
j_gene: TRBJ2-7; v_gene: TRBV28; len: 13; abundance: once; d_gene: TRBD1; CDR3aa: CASSLTGVYEQYF; CDR3nt: TGTGCCAGCAGTTTAACAGGGGTATACGAGCAGTACTTC
j_gene: TRBJ2-1; v_gene: TRBV19; len: 13; abundance: once; d_gene: -; CDR3aa: CASRQLTTNEQFF; CDR3nt: TGTGCCAGTAGGCAATTAACAACCAATGAGCAGTTCTTC
j_gene: TRBJ2-7; v_gene: TRBV4-1; len: 15; abundance: -; d_gene: TRBD1; CDR3aa: CASSPSGQVSYEQYF; CDR3nt: TGCGCCAGCAGCCCCTCGGGACAGGTCTCCTACGAGCAGTACTTC
j_gene: TRBJ1-1; v_gene: TRBV12-3/TRBV12-4; len: 13; abundance: -; d_gene: -; CDR3aa: CASSLAGNTEAFF; CDR3nt: TGTGCCAGCAGTCTGGCCGGGAACACTGAAGCTTTCTTT
j_gene: TRBJ2-7; v_gene: TRBV5-6; len: 15; abundance: -; d_gene: TRBD2; CDR3aa: CASSGLAGNTYEQYF; CDR3nt: TGTGCCAGCTCCGGACTAGCGGGTAACACCTACGAGCAGTACTTC
j_gene: TRBJ1-5; v_gene: TRBV12-3/TRBV12-4; len: 11; abundance: -; d_gene: -; CDR3aa: CASMDAGPQHF; CDR3nt: TGTGCCAGCATGGACGCCGGGCCCCAGCATTTT
j_gene: TRBJ2-5; v_gene: TRBV19; len: 13; abundance: few; d_gene: -; CDR3aa: CASSIMAGETQYF; CDR3nt: TGTGCCAGTAGTATCATGGCGGGAGAGACCCAGTACTTC
j_gene: TRBJ1-3; v_gene: TRBV6-5; len: 14; abundance: -; d_gene: -; CDR3aa: CASSQQGAGNTIYF; CDR3nt: TGTGCCAGCAGTCAACAGGGTGCTGGAAACACCATATATTTT
j_gene: TRBJ2-2; v_gene: TRBV7-2; len: 14; abundance: -; d_gene: -; CDR3aa: CASSLAWSAGELFF; CDR3nt: TGTGCCAGCAGCTTAGCTTGGTCCGCCGGGGAGCTGTTTTTT
j_gene: TRBJ2-2; v_gene: TRBV24-1; len: 15; abundance: -; d_gene: TRBD1; CDR3aa: CATSDPGGNTGELFF; CDR3nt: TGTGCCACCAGTGACCCAGGGGGAAACACCGGGGAGCTGTTTTTT
j_gene: TRBJ1-5; v_gene: TRBV2; len: 18; abundance: -; d_gene: -; CDR3aa: CASSQTRGEQWGNQPQHF; CDR3nt: TGTGCCAGCAGCCAAACTAGGGGTGAGCAATGGGGCAATCAGCCCCAGCATTTT
j_gene: TRBJ1-1; v_gene: TRBV18; len: 13; abundance: -; d_gene: -; CDR3aa: CASSPPVNTEAFF; CDR3nt: TGTGCCAGCTCACCACCAGTGAACACTGAAGCTTTCTTT
j_gene: TRBJ2-7; v_gene: TRBV3-1/TRBV3-2; len: 16; abundance: -; d_gene: TRBD1; CDR3aa: CASSQDHGQGVSEQYF; CDR3nt: TGTGCCAGCAGCCAAGATCACGGGCAGGGGGTAAGCGAGCAGTACTTC
j_gene: TRBJ2-1; v_gene: TRBV27; len: 18; abundance: -; d_gene: -; CDR3aa: CASTPGLRVKLEDNEQFF; CDR3nt: TGTGCCAGCACTCCCGGCTTGCGGGTAAAACTAGAAGACAATGAGCAGTTCTTC
j_gene: TRBJ1-1; v_gene: TRBV11-3; len: 13; abundance: -; d_gene: -; CDR3aa: CASSLDWDTEAFF; CDR3nt: TGTGCCAGCAGCTTAGATTGGGACACTGAAGCTTTCTTT
j_gene: TRBJ2-3; v_gene: TRBV13; len: 15; abundance: -; d_gene: -; CDR3aa: CASSSSGRSTDTQYF; CDR3nt: TGTGCCAGCAGCTCCTCGGGTCGCAGCACAGATACGCAGTATTTT
j_gene: TRBJ1-2; v_gene: TRBV6-6; len: 16; abundance: -; d_gene: TRBD1; CDR3aa: CASSYSTGTGSYSYTF; CDR3nt: TGTGCCAGCAGTTACTCAACCGGGACAGGCTCGTACAGCTACACCTTC